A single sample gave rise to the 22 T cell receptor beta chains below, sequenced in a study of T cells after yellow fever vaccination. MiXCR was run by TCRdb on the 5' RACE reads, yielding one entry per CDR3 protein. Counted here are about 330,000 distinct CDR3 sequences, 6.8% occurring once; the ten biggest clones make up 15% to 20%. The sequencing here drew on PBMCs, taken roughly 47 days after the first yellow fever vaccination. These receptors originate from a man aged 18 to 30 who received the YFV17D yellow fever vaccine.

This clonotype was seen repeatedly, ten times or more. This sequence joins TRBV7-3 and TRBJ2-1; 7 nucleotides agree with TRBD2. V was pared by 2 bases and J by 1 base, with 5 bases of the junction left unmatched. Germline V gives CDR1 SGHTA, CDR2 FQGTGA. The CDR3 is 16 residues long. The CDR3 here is CASSLEGRGSYNEQFF. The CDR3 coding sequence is TGTGCCAGCAGCTTAGAGGGGCGGGGGTCCTACAATGAGCAGTTCTTC.

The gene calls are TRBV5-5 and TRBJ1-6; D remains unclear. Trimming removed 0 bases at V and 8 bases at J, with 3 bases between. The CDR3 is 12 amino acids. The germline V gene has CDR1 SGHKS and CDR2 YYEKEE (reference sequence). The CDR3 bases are TGTGCCAGCAGCTTGGTAGATTCACCCCTCCACTTT. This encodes CASSLVDSPLHF.

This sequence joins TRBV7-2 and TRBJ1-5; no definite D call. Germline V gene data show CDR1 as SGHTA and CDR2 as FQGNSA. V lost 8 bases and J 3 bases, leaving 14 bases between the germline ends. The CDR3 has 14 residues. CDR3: CASEKGLNNQPQHF. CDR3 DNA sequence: TGTGCCAGCGAGAAAGGCCTCAACAATCAGCCCCAGCATTTT.

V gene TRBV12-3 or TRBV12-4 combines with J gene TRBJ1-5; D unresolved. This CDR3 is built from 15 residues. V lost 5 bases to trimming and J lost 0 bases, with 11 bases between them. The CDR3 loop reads CASSKGRSSNQPQHF. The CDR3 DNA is TGTGCCAGCAGTAAAGGGAGGTCTAGCAATCAGCCCCAGCATTTT.

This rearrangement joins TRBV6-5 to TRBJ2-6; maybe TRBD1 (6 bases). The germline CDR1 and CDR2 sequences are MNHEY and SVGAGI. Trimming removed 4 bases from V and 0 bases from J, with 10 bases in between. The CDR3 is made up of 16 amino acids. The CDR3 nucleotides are TGTGCCAGCAGTTCCACAGGGAGCTCTGGGGCCAACGTCCTGACTTTC. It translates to CASSSTGSSGANVLTF.

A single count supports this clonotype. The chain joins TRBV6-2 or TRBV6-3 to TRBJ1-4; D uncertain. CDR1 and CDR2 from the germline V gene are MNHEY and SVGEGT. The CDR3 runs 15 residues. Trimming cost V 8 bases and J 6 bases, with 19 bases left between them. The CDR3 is CASATSGGPYEKLFF. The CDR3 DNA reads TGTGCCAGCGCCACGTCAGGCGGGCCTTATGAAAAACTGTTTTTT.

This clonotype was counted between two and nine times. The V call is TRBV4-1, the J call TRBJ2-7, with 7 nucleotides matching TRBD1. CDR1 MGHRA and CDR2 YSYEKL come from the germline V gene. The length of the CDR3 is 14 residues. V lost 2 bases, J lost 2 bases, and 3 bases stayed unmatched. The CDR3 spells CASSQRDRTYEQYF. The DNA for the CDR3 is TGCGCCAGCAGCCAACGGGACAGAACCTACGAGCAGTACTTC.

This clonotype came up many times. The DNA of the CDR3 is TGTGCCACCAGTGATTGGGGAAGGGGCGCTAGCACAGATACGCAGTATTTT. This sequence encodes CATSDWGRGASTDTQYF. The chain links TRBV24-1 to TRBJ2-3, with D possibly being TRBD1 (5 bases). The CDR3 contains 17 residues. Germline assignment: CDR1 KGHDR and CDR2 SFDVKD. V was pared by 2 bases and J by 0 bases, with 14 bases between.

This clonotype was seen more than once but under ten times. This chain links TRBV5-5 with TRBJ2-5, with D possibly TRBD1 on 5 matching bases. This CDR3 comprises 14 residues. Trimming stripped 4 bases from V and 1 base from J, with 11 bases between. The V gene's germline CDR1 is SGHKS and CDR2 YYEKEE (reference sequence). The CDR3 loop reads CASSLTGVQETQYF. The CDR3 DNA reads TGTGCCAGCAGCCTTACAGGAGTCCAAGAGACCCAGTACTTC.

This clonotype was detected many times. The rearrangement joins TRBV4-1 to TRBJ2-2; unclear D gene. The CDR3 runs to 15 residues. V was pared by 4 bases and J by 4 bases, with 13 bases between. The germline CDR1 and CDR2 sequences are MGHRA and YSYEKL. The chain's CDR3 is CASSLTSTGTGELFF. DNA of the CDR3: TGCGCCAGCAGCCTCACATCGACGGGCACCGGGGAGCTGTTTTTT.

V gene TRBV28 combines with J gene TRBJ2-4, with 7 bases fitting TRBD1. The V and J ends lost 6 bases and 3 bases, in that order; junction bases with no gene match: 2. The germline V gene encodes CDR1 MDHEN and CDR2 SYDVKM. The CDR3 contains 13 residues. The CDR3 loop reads CASSGDSKNIQYF. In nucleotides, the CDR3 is TGTGCCAGCAGCGGGGACAGCAAAAACATTCAGTACTTC.

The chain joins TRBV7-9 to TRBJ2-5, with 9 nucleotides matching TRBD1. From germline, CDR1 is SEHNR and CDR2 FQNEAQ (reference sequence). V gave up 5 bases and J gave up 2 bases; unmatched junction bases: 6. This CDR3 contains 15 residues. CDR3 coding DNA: TGTGCCAGCAGCAGAACAGGGGGCCGGCAAGAGACCCAGTACTTC. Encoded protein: CASSRTGGRQETQYF.

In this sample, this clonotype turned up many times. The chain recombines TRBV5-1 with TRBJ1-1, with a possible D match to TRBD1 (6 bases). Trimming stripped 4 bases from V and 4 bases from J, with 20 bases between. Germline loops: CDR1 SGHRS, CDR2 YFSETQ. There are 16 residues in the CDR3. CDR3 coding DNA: TGCGCCAGCAGCGCACCTACCGGACAGCTCGTCACTGAAGCTTTCTTT. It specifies CASSAPTGQLVTEAFF.

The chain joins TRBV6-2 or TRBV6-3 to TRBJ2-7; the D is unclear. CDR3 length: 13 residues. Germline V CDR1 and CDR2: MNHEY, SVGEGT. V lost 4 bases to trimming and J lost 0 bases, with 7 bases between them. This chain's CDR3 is CASSSDTSYEQYV. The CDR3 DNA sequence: TGTGCCAGCAGTTCGGATACCTCCTACGAGCAGTACGTC.

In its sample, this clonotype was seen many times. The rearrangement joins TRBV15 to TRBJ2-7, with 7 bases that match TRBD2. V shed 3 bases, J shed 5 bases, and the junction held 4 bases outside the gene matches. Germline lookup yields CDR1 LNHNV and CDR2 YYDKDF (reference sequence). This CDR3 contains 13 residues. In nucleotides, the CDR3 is TGTGCCACCAGCAGGCGGGGGATCAACGAGCAGTACTTC. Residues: CATSRRGINEQYF.

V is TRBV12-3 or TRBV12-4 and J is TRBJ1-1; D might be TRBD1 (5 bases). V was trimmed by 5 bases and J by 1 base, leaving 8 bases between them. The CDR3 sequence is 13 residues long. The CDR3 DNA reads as TGTGCCAGCAGTGGACACCCGAACACTGAAGCTTTCTTT. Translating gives CASSGHPNTEAFF.

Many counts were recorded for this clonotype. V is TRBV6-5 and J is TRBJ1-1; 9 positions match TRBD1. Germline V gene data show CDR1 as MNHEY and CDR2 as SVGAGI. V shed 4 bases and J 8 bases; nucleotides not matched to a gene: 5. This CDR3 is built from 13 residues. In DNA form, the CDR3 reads TGTGCCAGCAGTTCGGGACAGGGTCGGGAAGCTTTCTTT. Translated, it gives CASSSGQGREAFF.

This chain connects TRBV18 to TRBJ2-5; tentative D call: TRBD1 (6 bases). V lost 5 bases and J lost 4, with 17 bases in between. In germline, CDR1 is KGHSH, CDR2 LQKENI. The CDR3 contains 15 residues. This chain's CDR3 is CASSSQTGTGETQYF. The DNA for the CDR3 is TGTGCCAGCTCATCACAAACAGGGACGGGAGAGACCCAGTACTTC.

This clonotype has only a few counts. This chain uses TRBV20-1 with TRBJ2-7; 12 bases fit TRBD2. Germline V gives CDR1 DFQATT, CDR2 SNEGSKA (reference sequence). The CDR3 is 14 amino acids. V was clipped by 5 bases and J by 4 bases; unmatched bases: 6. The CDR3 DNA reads TGCAGTGCTGAGGCCGGGACTAGCGGGTACGAGCAGTACGTC. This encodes CSAEAGTSGYEQYV.

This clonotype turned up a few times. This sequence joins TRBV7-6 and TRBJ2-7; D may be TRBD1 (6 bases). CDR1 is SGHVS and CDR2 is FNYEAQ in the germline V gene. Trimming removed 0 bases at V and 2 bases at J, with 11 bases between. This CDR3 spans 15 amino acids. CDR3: CASSLAGRGPYEQYF. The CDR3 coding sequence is TGTGCCAGCAGCTTAGCGGGCAGGGGTCCCTACGAGCAGTACTTC.

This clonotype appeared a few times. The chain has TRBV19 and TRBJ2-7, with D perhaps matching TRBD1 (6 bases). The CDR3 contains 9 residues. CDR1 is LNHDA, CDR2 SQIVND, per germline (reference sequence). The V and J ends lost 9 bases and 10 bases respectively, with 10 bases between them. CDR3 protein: CARGDKQYV. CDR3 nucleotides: TGTGCCAGGGGGGACAAACAGTACGTC.

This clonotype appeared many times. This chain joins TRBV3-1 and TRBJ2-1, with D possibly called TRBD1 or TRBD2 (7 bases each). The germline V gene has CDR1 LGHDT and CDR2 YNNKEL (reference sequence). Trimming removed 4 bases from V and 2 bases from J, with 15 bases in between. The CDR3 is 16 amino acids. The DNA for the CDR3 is TGTGCCAGCAGCCTCAGGGGGGGCCCTACCTACAATGAGCAGTTCTTC. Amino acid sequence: CASSLRGGPTYNEQFF.